Listed below are T cell receptor beta chains from one sample, sequenced in a study of cytomegalovirus exposure and HLA in healthy donors. The assay was immunoSEQ multiplex PCR, and TCRdb's table has in-frame clones only and misses some. The sample holds around 230,000 clones; roughly 81% are singletons and the top ten take approximately 0.24%. Sequenced: PBMCs. These receptors originate from a girl aged 2-10 years in good health and CMV-seronegative. Each CDR3 is given with its conserved first and last residue. The D gene is left open where the match is weak. Size is omitted from some rows. Given values are once, few, many or a class for expanded clones.

-,TRBJ2-5,TRBV29-1,-,CSLRRAPQETQYF,TGCAGCCTTCGGAGGGCCCCGCAAGAGACCCAGTACTTC
-,TRBJ1-4,TRBV2,-,CASTRGGTGEEKLFF,TGTGCCAGCACCCGGGGCGGGACGGGGGAGGAAAAACTGTTTTTT
-,TRBJ2-3,TRBV25-1,TRBD2,CASSPHGRGMSTDTQYF,TGTGCCAGCAGTCCTCACGGGCGGGGGATGAGCACAGATACGCAGTATTTT
-,TRBJ2-3,TRBV19,TRBD2,CASTTRGGGRDTQYF,TGTGCCAGTACCACCCGCGGGGGAGGGCGGGATACGCAGTATTTT
-,TRBJ2-3,TRBV4-1,TRBD2,CASSIQGLAGGPGTDTQYF,TGCGCCAGCAGCATCCAGGGACTAGCGGGGGGGCCGGGCACAGATACGCAGTATTTT
once,TRBJ1-1,TRBV5-1,-,CASSPDMNTEAFF,TGCGCCAGCAGCCCTGACATGAACACTGAAGCTTTCTTT
-,TRBJ2-2,TRBV27,-,CASRLQANTGELFF,TGTGCCAGCAGACTTCAGGCAAACACCGGGGAGCTGTTTTTT
-,TRBJ2-7,TRBV11-2,TRBD1,CASSVGDRGYEQYF,TGTGCCAGCAGCGTAGGGGACAGGGGCTACGAGCAGTACTTC
once,TRBJ2-5,TRBV6-5,TRBD1,CASTTDRVRETQYF,TGTGCCAGCACCACGGACAGGGTGAGGGAGACCCAGTACTTC
-,TRBJ1-4,TRBV5-1,TRBD1,CASSPTTGGTNEKLFF,TGCGCCAGCAGCCCCACCACAGGGGGAACTAATGAAAAACTGTTTTTT
-,TRBJ2-1,TRBV9,TRBD2,CASSPGTSYNEQFF,TGTGCCAGCAGTCCCGGGACTAGCTACAATGAGCAGTTCTTC
-,TRBJ2-1,TRBV19,TRBD2,CASRVSGGPYNEQFF,TGTGCCAGTAGGGTTAGCGGGGGCCCCTACAATGAGCAGTTCTTC
-,TRBJ2-2,TRBV5-4,TRBD1,CASSSRQGNTGELFF,TGTGCCAGCAGCTCTAGACAGGGTAACACCGGGGAGCTGTTTTTT
-,TRBJ2-5,TRBV18,-,CASSPSSEETQYF,TGTGCCAGCTCACCCTCTAGCGAAGAGACCCAGTACTTC
-,TRBJ1-2,TRBV7-9,-,CASSFDINYGYTF,TGTGCCAGCAGCTTCGACATTAACTATGGCTACACCTTC
-,TRBJ2-1,TRBV12-5,TRBD1,CASGPGTGGSEQFF,TGTGCTAGTGGCCCCGGGACAGGGGGCAGTGAGCAGTTCTTC
-,TRBJ2-1,TRBV27,TRBD2,CASSSIQPGAGGRHNEQFF,TGTGCCAGCAGTTCCATCCAGCCGGGCGCGGGGGGGCGCCACAATGAGCAGTTCTTC
-,TRBJ1-4,TRBV5-5,-,CASSLGPTNEKLFF,TGTGCCAGCAGCTTGGGGCCCACTAATGAAAAACTGTTTTTT
-,TRBJ2-1,TRBV7-7,TRBD2,CASSPVSGGFNEQFF,TGTGCCAGCAGCCCAGTTAGCGGGGGGTTCAATGAGCAGTTCTTC
-,TRBJ2-7,TRBV25-1,TRBD1,CASRDRGLSEQYF,TGTGCCAGCAGGGACAGGGGGTTATCCGAGCAGTACTTC
-,TRBJ1-2,TRBV5-8,-,CASSSRARYGYTF,TGTGCCAGCAGCTCGAGAGCACGCTATGGCTACACCTTC
-,TRBJ1-6,TRBV6-5,-,CASSYQTGFDSPLHF,TGTGCCAGCAGTTACCAGACAGGCTTCGATTCACCCCTCCACTTT
-,TRBJ2-5,TRBV11-2,-,CASSLGPETQYF,TGTGCCAGCAGCCTAGGGCCAGAGACCCAGTACTTC
-,TRBJ1-5,TRBV5-6,TRBD1,CASSFWTGVRGGNQPQHF,TGTGCCAGCAGCTTTTGGACAGGGGTAAGGGGCGGCAATCAGCCCCAGCATTTT
once,TRBJ1-2,TRBV27,-,CASSLSWENYGYTF,TGTGCCAGCAGTTTATCCTGGGAGAACTATGGCTACACCTTC
-,TRBJ2-1,TRBV6-1,-,CASRDNPYNEQFF,TGTGCCAGCAGGGACAACCCCTACAATGAGCAGTTCTTC
-,TRBJ2-7,TRBV30,-,CAWSVNPAYEQYF,TGTGCCTGGAGTGTAAACCCAGCCTACGAGCAGTACTTC
-,TRBJ1-5,TRBV2,-,CASSVELILGNQPQHF,TGTGCCAGCAGTGTAGAACTTATTTTAGGCAATCAGCCCCAGCATTTT
few,TRBJ2-7,TRBV29-1,TRBD1,CSVGSGQGTYEQYF,TGCAGCGTTGGGTCGGGACAGGGGACCTACGAGCAGTACTTC
-,TRBJ1-5,TRBV6-1,TRBD1,CASSEDRGNQPQHF,TGTGCCAGCAGCGAAGACAGGGGCAATCAGCCCCAGCATTTT
-,TRBJ2-2,TRBV5-4,-,CASSLSVETGELFF,TGTGCCAGCAGCTTGTCAGTTGAAACCGGGGAGCTGTTTTTT
-,TRBJ2-1,TRBV7-9,TRBD2,CASSLKVTSFGNEQFF,TGTGCCAGCAGCTTAAAGGTGACTAGCTTCGGTAATGAGCAGTTCTTC
-,TRBJ2-1,TRBV7-9,TRBD2,CSSSLGVGLAGVYNEQFF,TGTTCCAGCAGCTTAGGAGTGGGACTAGCGGGGGTCTACAATGAGCAGTTCTTC
-,TRBJ2-7,TRBV15,-,CATSRERRQAPYEQYF,TGTGCCACCAGCAGAGAGAGGCGACAGGCTCCCTACGAGCAGTACTTC
-,TRBJ2-1,TRBV5-4,-,CASSLGAGYPYNEQFF,TGTGCCAGCAGCTTAGGGGCAGGCTATCCCTACAATGAGCAGTTCTTC
-,TRBJ1-2,TRBV28,TRBD1,CATTHRGGYGYTF,TGTGCCACGACCCACAGGGGGGGCTATGGCTACACCTTC
-,TRBJ1-3,TRBV19,-,CASPNRVGNTIYF,TGTGCCAGTCCCAACAGGGTTGGAAACACCATATATTTT
-,TRBJ2-1,TRBV14,TRBD2,CASRGVAGLYNEQFF,TGTGCCAGCAGAGGGGTAGCGGGCCTATACAATGAGCAGTTCTTC
-,TRBJ2-7,TRBV23-1,TRBD1,CASSQAGTGHYPEQYF,TGCGCCAGCAGTCAAGCCGGGACAGGCCATTATCCGGAGCAGTACTTC
once,TRBJ1-1,TRBV6-1,-,CASSEAVTELGNTEAFF,TGTGCCAGCAGTGAAGCTGTGACAGAACTGGGGAACACTGAAGCTTTCTTT
-,TRBJ1-1,TRBV27,TRBD1,CASSRDRVSPKAFF,TGTGCCAGCAGTAGGGACAGAGTCAGCCCTAAAGCTTTCTTT
-,TRBJ2-2,TRBV27,TRBD2,CASSLGLAGSGELFF,TGTGCCAGCAGTTTGGGACTAGCGGGATCTGGGGAGCTGTTTTTT